Following are 16 T cell receptor beta chains from one sample sequenced in a study of CD8 T cells in Susac syndrome. An input of roughly 0.45 to 1 ug of RNA was subjected to reverse transcription using random hexamers. TCRdb passed the immunoSEQ multiplex PCR reads through MiXCR, listing each CDR3 protein once. Of roughly 200,000 distinct CDR3 sequences listed, approximately 93% are singletons. The sequencing sample was made of CD4+ T cells from PBMCs. Every receptor here comes from a human donor in good health.

The genes are TRBV24-1 and TRBJ1-1, with TRBD1 as a possible D gene (5 bases). The CDR3 is made up of 15 amino acids. From germline, CDR1 is KGHDR and CDR2 SFDVKD. With 2 bases removed from V and 7 bases from J, the gap between germline ends came to 16 bases. The CDR3 sequence: CATSDSGTPRGEAFF. CDR3 nucleotide sequence: TGTGCCACCAGTGATTCCGGGACTCCGAGGGGTGAAGCTTTCTTT.

CDR3 coding DNA: TGTGCCAGCGAACAGGGCCACTCTGGGGCCAACGTCCTGACTTTC. As protein: CASEQGHSGANVLTF. This rearrangement joins TRBV9 to TRBJ2-6, with a weak D call TRBD1 (6 bases). The V and J ends lost 7 bases and 0 bases respectively, with 11 bases between them. This CDR3 is built from 15 residues. In germline, CDR1 is SGDLS, CDR2 YYNGEE.

This chain links TRBV6-2 or TRBV6-3 with TRBJ2-7, with 7 bases that match TRBD2. The CDR3 is 13 amino acids. Germline values: CDR1 MNHEY, CDR2 SVGEGT. V shed 0 bases and J 5 bases; nucleotides not matched to a gene: 1. The CDR3 here is CASSYSGLNEQYV. CDR3 coding DNA: TGTGCCAGCAGTTACTCGGGACTAAACGAGCAGTACGTC.

The gene calls are TRBV18 and TRBJ2-2; D gene uncertain. The V gene lost 2 bases and the J gene lost 8 bases, with 9 bases spanning the gap. This CDR3 comprises 13 residues. Per germline, CDR1 KGHSH and CDR2 LQKENI. The CDR3 DNA reads TGTGCCAGCTCACCAAGGGAAAATGGGGAGCTGTTTTTT. Translation: CASSPRENGELFF.

The chain joins TRBV19 to TRBJ2-6; D possibly corresponds to TRBD1 (6 bases). Germline V gene sequence: CDR1 LNHDA, CDR2 SQIVND (reference sequence). The CDR3 extends over 14 amino acids. The V end was cut by 5 bases, the J end by 4 bases, with 9 bases between. CDR3 nucleotides: TGTGCCAGTAGTGCAGGGGTCGGGGCCAACGTCCTGACTTTC. This translates into CASSAGVGANVLTF.

This chain joins TRBV28 and TRBJ1-3, with D possibly being TRBD1 (6 bases). The CDR3 is made up of 15 amino acids. Germline assignment: CDR1 MDHEN and CDR2 SYDVKM. V was trimmed by 8 bases and J by 3 bases, leaving 17 bases between them. The DNA for the CDR3 is TGTGCCAGCTCCTCCGACAGGCTCTTTGGAAACACCATATATTTT. Its protein product is CASSSDRLFGNTIYF.

V usage is TRBV28 and J usage is TRBJ1-5, with D possibly being TRBD1 (5 bases). In germline, CDR1 is MDHEN, CDR2 SYDVKM. This CDR3 has 15 amino acids. Trimming cost V 6 bases and J 6 bases, with 18 bases left between them. Here the CDR3 reads CASSPMQVGGQPQHF. As DNA, the CDR3 is TGTGCCAGCAGCCCTATGCAGGTCGGGGGTCAGCCCCAGCATTTT.

The genes are TRBV7-6 and TRBJ2-2; D gene unclear. This CDR3 contains 14 residues. Trimming pared 2 bases from V and 0 bases from J, leaving 4 bases between. Germline-derived CDR1 and CDR2 are SGHVS and FNYEAQ. The CDR3, as DNA: TGTGCCAGCAGCTTATACCCGAACACCGGGGAGCTGTTTTTT. It yields the protein CASSLYPNTGELFF.

The rearrangement links TRBV7-2 to TRBJ1-3, with a weak D call TRBD1 (5 bases). This CDR3 has 13 residues. Germline CDR1 SGHTA, CDR2 FQGNSA. V lost 5 bases and J 4 bases, leaving 9 bases between the germline ends. CDR3 nucleotides: TGTGCCAGCAGCCCGAGACAGGGAAACACCATATATTTT. Protein product: CASSPRQGNTIYF.

The gene calls are TRBV6-5 and TRBJ2-3, with D possibly being TRBD1 (6 bases). Germline assignment: CDR1 MNHEY and CDR2 SVGAGI. The CDR3 has 14 amino acids. Deletions cut 3 bases from V and 5 bases from J, with 12 bases between. The CDR3 DNA reads TGTGCCAGCAGTTATCAGGGGACGGGAGATACGCAGTATTTT. Its protein product is CASSYQGTGDTQYF.

V is TRBV4-2 and J is TRBJ2-1; D ambiguous. The CDR3 sequence is 14 residues long. V lost 3 bases and J lost 5, with 11 bases in between. CDR1 is LGHNA, CDR2 YNFKEQ, per germline. In nucleotides, the CDR3 is TGTGCCAGCAGCCAGCCGCTACAGAACAATGAGCAGTTCTTC. Encoded protein: CASSQPLQNNEQFF.

The rearrangement joins TRBV18 to TRBJ2-1; D is perhaps TRBD2 (5 bases). The V end was cut by 0 bases, the J end by 6 bases, with 15 bases between. CDR3 length equals 16 residues. Germline CDR1 and CDR2: KGHSH and LQKENI. This chain's CDR3 is CASSPPIHLASNEQFF. The CDR3 DNA follows: TGTGCCAGCTCACCACCGATCCATCTAGCCTCCAATGAGCAGTTCTTC.

The genes are TRBV29-1 and TRBJ1-3, with TRBD1 as a possible D gene (5 bases). The germline V gene has CDR1 SQVTM and CDR2 ANQGSEA. The germline V and J ends were trimmed by 6 bases and 7 bases, with 13 bases remaining between them. The CDR3 sequence is 12 residues long. The CDR3 DNA reads TGCAGCGTGTTGACGGGGGGGAACACCATATATTTT. Protein product: CSVLTGGNTIYF.

V and J are TRBV4-1 and TRBJ2-7; D is perhaps TRBD1 or TRBD2 (5 bases each). There are 17 residues in the CDR3. V lost 1 base to trimming and J lost 3 bases, with 19 bases between them. Germline loops: CDR1 MGHRA, CDR2 YSYEKL. CDR3 sequence: CASSQGPSGPRHYEQYF. In DNA form, the CDR3 reads TGCGCCAGCAGCCAAGGCCCCTCGGGGCCCCGGCACTACGAGCAGTACTTC.

The CDR3 spells CASSEWGSNSGANVLTF. The CDR3 region has the DNA TGTGCCAGCAGTGAATGGGGATCCAACTCTGGGGCCAACGTCCTGACTTTC. This chain joins TRBV25-1 and TRBJ2-6; unclear D gene. Germline loops: CDR1 MGHDK, CDR2 SYGVNS. V gave up 1 base and J gave up 0 bases, with 10 bases separating them. The CDR3 runs 17 residues.

The chain links TRBV5-1 to TRBJ2-7; D not certain. Germline values: CDR1 SGHRS, CDR2 YFSETQ. V was cut by 0 bases and J by 7 bases, with 8 bases left in between. The CDR3 covers 12 residues. Here the CDR3 DNA reads TGCGCCAGCAGCTTGGCCGCCGGGGAGCAGTACTTC. Encoded protein: CASSLAAGEQYF. Filled out from reference TRBV5-1 and TRBJ2-7, the complete variable domain reads KAGVTQTPRYLIKTRGQQVTLSCSPISGHRSVSWYQQTPGQGLQFLFEYFSETQRNKGNFPGRFSGRQFSNSRSEMNVSTLELGDSALYLCASSLAAGEQYFGPGTRLTVT.